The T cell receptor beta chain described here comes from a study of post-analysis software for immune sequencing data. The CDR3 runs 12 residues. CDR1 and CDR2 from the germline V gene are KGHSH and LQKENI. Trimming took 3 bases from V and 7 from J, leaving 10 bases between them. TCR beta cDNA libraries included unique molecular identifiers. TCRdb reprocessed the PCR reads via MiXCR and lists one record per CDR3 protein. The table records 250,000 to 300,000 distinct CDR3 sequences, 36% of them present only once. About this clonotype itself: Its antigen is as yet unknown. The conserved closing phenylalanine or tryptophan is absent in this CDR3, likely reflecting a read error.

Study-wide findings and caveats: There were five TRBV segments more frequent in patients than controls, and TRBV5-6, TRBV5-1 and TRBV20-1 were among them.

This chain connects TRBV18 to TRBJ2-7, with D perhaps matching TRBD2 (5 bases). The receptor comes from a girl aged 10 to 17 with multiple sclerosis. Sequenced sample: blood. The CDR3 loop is CASSPTGSEQYC. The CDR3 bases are TGTGCCAGCTCACCCACGGGGTCTGAGCAGTACTGC.